The 2 T cell receptor beta chains below come from one sample, sequenced in a study of neurological immune-mediated disorders. TCRdb redid the calling of the 5' RACE reads with MiXCR, one entry per CDR3 protein. The table records around 20,000 distinct CDR3 sequences, 8% to 13% of them present only once. The source material was PBMCs. The receptor source for this set is a woman in her fifties or sixties with HTLV-1-associated myelopathy (HAM/TSP).

This clonotype appeared many times. V usage is TRBV6-4 and J usage is TRBJ1-1; 8 positions agree with TRBD1. The CDR3 has 13 amino acids. The V and J ends lost 6 bases and 4 bases, in that order; junction bases with no gene match: 4. From germline, CDR1 is MRHNA and CDR2 SNTAGT. The DNA for the CDR3 is TGTGCCAGCAGCCCCGACAGGGGCACTGAAGCTTTCTTT. Protein: CASSPDRGTEAFF.

This clonotype has a count of ten or more. V is TRBV27 and J is TRBJ2-1, with a tentative D call TRBD2 (5 bases). The germline V gene has CDR1 MNHEY and CDR2 SMNVEV (reference sequence). V was trimmed by 3 bases and J by 10 bases, leaving 13 bases between them. The CDR3 contains 13 residues. CDR3 in DNA: TGTGCCAGCAGTTTCTCAATAACGGGAGAGCAGTTCTTC. It codes for CASSFSITGEQFF.